Following are 16 T cell receptor beta chains from one sample sequenced in a study of early T cells in non-severe SARS-CoV-2 infection (dated by TCRdb to about 2021). Library construction relied on 5' RACE. TCRdb shows the sequencer as NextSeq 500. The public reads were run again by TCRdb, first through fastp at Q25 and then through MiXCR, and only productive beta chains were kept. Duplicate CDR3 protein sequences are folded into a single record with the most common DNA and genes. The table for this sample lists roughly 30,000 distinct CDR3 sequences; approximately 4.3% of them were counted only once. In total, the top ten clones hold 9% to 14% of the sample. Specimen: whole blood. These TCRs come from an adult who was a healthcare worker with PCR-confirmed SARS-CoV-2 infection or an uninfected control (not recorded which).

On this clonotype itself: A much larger clone differs from this one at a single base, so this may be a read error. The chain uses TRBV11-2 and TRBJ2-7; D assignment may be TRBD1 or TRBD2 (6 bases each). The germline gives CDR1 SGHAT, CDR2 FQNNGV. The CDR3 is made up of 13 amino acids. The CDR3 sequence is CVSSFLGGSEQYF. For the CDR3, the DNA is TGTGTCAGCAGCTTCCTAGGGGGGTCCGAGCAGTACTTC.

Ten or more counts support this clonotype. DNA for the CDR3: TGCGCCAGCAGCCAAGATGGGGCAGCTGGGTCAGATACGCAGTATTTT. Residues: CASSQDGAAGSDTQYF. The chain has TRBV4-1 and TRBJ2-3; TRBD1 is a possible D gene (5 bases). The V end lost 0 bases, the J end lost 4 bases, and 14 bases lay between the germline ends. The CDR3 consists of 16 residues. CDR1 is MGHRA, CDR2 YSYEKL, per germline.

J is TRBJ2-5 and V is TRBV5-1; D is unresolved. CDR1 and CDR2 (germline): SGHRS, YFSETQ. The CDR3 is made up of 14 amino acids. V lost 0 bases and J lost 1, with 7 bases in between. In nucleotides, the CDR3 is TGCGCCAGCAGCTTGGCGAAGGGCCAAGAGACCCAGTACTTC. It encodes CASSLAKGQETQYF.

V is TRBV5-1 and J is TRBJ2-1; 7 positions match TRBD2. The V segment lost 4 bases and the J segment 9 bases; nucleotides outside the gene matches: 7. The length of the CDR3 is 13 residues. CDR1 and CDR2 from the germline V gene are SGHRS and YFSETQ. The CDR3 DNA follows: TGCGCCAGCAGCCACACTAGCGAGCGTGAGCAGTTCTTC. This encodes CASSHTSEREQFF.

This clonotype occurred once. V and J are TRBV3-1 and TRBJ2-1; the D gene is possibly TRBD2 (5 bases). CDR3 length equals 11 residues. CDR1 is LGHDT, CDR2 YNNKEL, per germline (reference sequence). With 7 bases removed from V and 7 bases from J, the gap between germline ends came to 8 bases. The DNA for the CDR3 is TGTGCCAGCAATCGGGGTAATGAGCAGTTCTTC. This sequence encodes CASNRGNEQFF.

This clonotype was seen repeatedly, ten times or more. The chain joins TRBV7-9 to TRBJ2-2, with 7 bases fitting TRBD1. Germline lookup yields CDR1 SEHNR and CDR2 FQNEAQ (reference sequence). CDR3 length: 18 residues. J gave up 2 bases and V 1 base, and 10 bases lay outside the gene matches. This chain's CDR3 is CASSLGLLTGPNTGELFF. As DNA, the CDR3 is TGTGCCAGCAGCTTAGGACTCCTGACAGGGCCTAACACCGGGGAGCTGTTTTTT.

This chain links TRBV5-1 with TRBJ2-6; 7 bases agree with TRBD1. CDR1 is SGHRS and CDR2 is YFSETQ in the germline V gene. The CDR3 length is 17 residues. The J segment lost 1 base and the V segment lost 2 bases, leaving 6 bases of the junction unmatched. DNA of the CDR3: TGCGCCAGCAGCTTAGAGGGGGCAGCTTCTGGGGCCAACGTCCTGACTTTC. Translated: CASSLEGAASGANVLTF.

This clonotype was counted a few times. This chain uses TRBV11-2 with TRBJ2-7; unclear D gene. Per germline, CDR1 SGHAT and CDR2 FQNNGV. The CDR3 consists of 13 residues. Trimming took off 5 bases at V and 2 bases at J, with 10 bases between the two ends. The CDR3 nucleotides are TGTGCCAGCAGCCGGGCCGAAACCTACGAGCAGTACTTC. Encoded protein: CASSRAETYEQYF. Full variable domain (remainder filled in from reference TRBV11-2 and TRBJ2-7): EAGVAQSPRYKIIEKRQSVAFWCNPISGHATLYWYQQILGQGPKLLIQFQNNGVVDDSQLPKDRFSAERLKGVDSTLKIQPAKLEDSAVYLCASSRAETYEQYFGPGTRLTVT.

This clonotype came up many times. The chain recombines TRBV12-3 or TRBV12-4 with TRBJ2-7; D remains unclear. The ends were cut back, 8 bases at V and 1 base at J, with 15 bases in the middle. The length of the CDR3 is 14 residues. In DNA, the CDR3 is TGTGCCAGCCAGCCCAGGACCGCGTCCTACGAGCAGTACTTC. Residues: CASQPRTASYEQYF.

V usage is TRBV5-4 and J usage is TRBJ2-4; 10 nucleotides match TRBD2. Germline assignment: CDR1 SGHNT and CDR2 YYREEE (reference sequence). This CDR3 has 16 residues. J lost 0 bases, V lost 6 bases, and 6 bases had no gene match. The CDR3 here is CASTEAGGTAKNIQYF. CDR3 in DNA: TGTGCCAGCACGGAAGCGGGGGGGACAGCCAAAAACATTCAGTACTTC. The whole variable domain, filled in from reference TRBV5-4 and TRBJ2-4, reads ETGVTQSPTHLIKTRGQQVTLRCSSQSGHNTVSWYQQALGQGPQFIFQYYREEENGRGNFPPRFSGLQFPNYSSELNVNALELDDSALYLCASTEAGGTAKNIQYFGAGTRLSVL.

This clonotype was seen only a few times. The chain has TRBV20-1 and TRBJ1-1, with D maybe TRBD1 (6 bases). CDR1 is DFQATT and CDR2 is SNEGSKA in the germline V gene (reference sequence). V lost 6 bases to trimming and J lost 1 base, with 15 bases between them. This CDR3 is built from 14 residues. The CDR3 spells CSARGGGPNTEAFF. The CDR3, as DNA: TGCAGTGCCCGGGGCGGGGGGCCGAACACTGAAGCTTTCTTT.

This clonotype was observed many times. The V call is TRBV5-1, the J call TRBJ2-5; D is unresolved. Germline V gives CDR1 SGHRS, CDR2 YFSETQ. With 2 bases removed from V and 4 bases from J, the gap between germline ends came to 15 bases. The CDR3 is 15 residues long. The CDR3 coding sequence is TGCGCCAGCAGCTTAAGTAGGGCTCCCGCAGAGACCCAGTACTTC. It translates to CASSLSRAPAETQYF.

The gene calls are TRBV7-8 and TRBJ1-2; 9 bases fit TRBD1. V was clipped by 5 bases and J by 6 bases; unmatched bases: 10. CDR3 size: 15 residues. Germline CDR1 SGHVS, CDR2 FQNEAQ. Here the CDR3 reads CASSLGTGRIDGYTF. Here the CDR3 DNA reads TGTGCCAGCAGCCTAGGGACAGGGCGCATTGATGGCTACACCTTC.

At least ten counts were recorded for this clonotype. V is TRBV24-1 and J is TRBJ2-1; 13 bases line up with TRBD2. In germline, CDR1 is KGHDR, CDR2 SFDVKD. J was trimmed by 4 bases and V by 3 bases; bases with no gene match: 8. The CDR3 length is 18 residues. Here the CDR3 reads CATSDSTSGRAGYNEQFF. The CDR3 DNA sequence: TGTGCCACCAGTGATAGCACTAGCGGGAGGGCCGGATACAATGAGCAGTTCTTC.

At least ten counts were recorded for this clonotype. This chain connects TRBV10-3 to TRBJ1-4; 12 nucleotides align to TRBD1. The ends lost 2 bases at V and 0 bases at J; junction bases unmatched: 4. Germline-derived CDR1 and CDR2 are ENHRY and SYGVKD. The length of the CDR3 is 18 residues. CDR3 loop: CAISEGTGGDATNEKLFF. The CDR3 region has the DNA TGTGCCATCAGTGAGGGGACAGGGGGCGACGCAACTAATGAAAAACTGTTTTTT.

The sample holds many counts of this clonotype. This sequence joins TRBV2 and TRBJ2-1, with 7 positions matching TRBD1. V lost 4 bases to trimming and J lost 6 bases; unmatched junction nucleotides: 3. The CDR3 loop spans 13 amino acids. CDR1 and CDR2 from the germline V gene are SNHLY and FYNNEI. The CDR3 loop is CASSGDRANEQFF. The CDR3, as DNA: TGTGCCAGCAGTGGCGACAGGGCCAATGAGCAGTTCTTC.